This T cell receptor (beta chain) was sequenced during a study of T cells in Graves' hyperthyroidism and ophthalmopathy. Using RNA transcripts as the source, TCR beta CDR3 regions were amplified. Researchers ran a first-round RT-PCR on the TCR CDR3 using the HTBI primer set. A single record per CDR3 protein comes from TCRdb applying MiXCR to the multiplex PCR reads. The table has about 340,000 distinct CDR3 sequences, over 15% seen once. Patients aged 18 to 65 with hyperthyroidism were newly diagnosed, with duration under 2 months. V lost 2 bases, J lost 0 bases, and 10 bases stayed unmatched. This CDR3 is 17 amino acids long. Germline V gene data show CDR1 as SGHVS and CDR2 as FQNEAQ.

V is TRBV7-8 and J is TRBJ2-7; 7 bases fit TRBD2. The receptor was derived from a woman aged 45-65 years with Graves' hyperthyroidism. The sequencing sample was made of blood. The CDR3: CASSLNAGAGLSYEQYF. CDR3 nucleotide sequence: TGTGCCAGCAGCTTAAACGCGGGAGCGGGCCTCTCCTACGAGCAGTACTTC.